One and the same sample provided the 22 T cell receptor beta chains below, sequenced in a study of blood T cell repertoires in COVID-19 (TCRdb year 2020). Library preparation used the immunoSEQ multiplex PCR assay. TCRdb provides this immuneACCESS table in a form limited to in-frame rearrangements. Some clones are lacking; in checked studies, under half of them reflect an unresolved V gene, and why the rest are absent is not known. The sample includes 150,000 to 200,000 clones, with approximately 88% observed a single time. The ten biggest clones cover around 10% of the sample. Sequenced: peripheral blood. These receptor sequences come from an elderly woman with active or convalescent COVID-19.

This rearrangement joins TRBV6-2 or TRBV6-3 to TRBJ1-4; D possibly corresponds to TRBD1 (5 bases). The CDR3 has 16 residues. CDR1 and CDR2 from the germline V gene are MNHEY and SVGEGT. The ends were cut back, 5 bases at V and 2 bases at J, with 15 bases in the middle. The CDR3, as DNA: TGTGCCAGCAGTACCCCCCCACAGGAGACTAATGAAAAACTGTTTTTT. Its protein product is CASSTPPQETNEKLFF.

This clone was counted a few times. This chain joins TRBV2 and TRBJ1-5, with D perhaps TRBD1 (6 bases). V dropped 6 bases and J dropped 6 bases, with 9 bases sitting between them. Germline CDR1 SNHLY, CDR2 FYNNEI. The CDR3 has 12 amino acids. The CDR3 DNA reads TGTGCCAGCAGAGAACAGGGTCAGCCCCAGCATTTT. Translated: CASREQGQPQHF. Supplemented by reference TRBV2 and TRBJ1-5, the full variable domain reads EPEVTQTPSHQVTQMGQEVILRCVPISNHLYFYWYRQILGQKVEFLVSFYNNEISEKSEIFDDQFSVERPDGSNFTLKIRSTKLEDSAMYFCASREQGQPQHFGDGTRLSIL.

This chain links TRBV7-6 with TRBJ2-5, with TRBD2 as a possible D gene (5 bases). With 5 bases removed from V and 4 bases from J, the gap between germline ends came to 17 bases. The length of the CDR3 is 15 residues. Germline CDR1 is SGHVS and CDR2 is FNYEAQ. In nucleotides, the CDR3 is TGTGCCAGCAGCCCCCAGGCCACCGAGGGAGAGACCCAGTACTTC. It codes for CASSPQATEGETQYF.

This clone showed up just once. The chain couples TRBV5-1 to TRBJ2-1, with 11 positions matching TRBD2. Germline CDR1 reads SGHRS; CDR2 reads YFSETQ. V trimming: 4 bases; J trimming: 7 bases; junction bases outside the gene matches: 10. The CDR3 contains 16 residues. CDR3 nucleotide sequence: TGCGCCAGCAGCAAATTAGCGGGGGGGCCGGCAAATGAGCAGTTCTTC. It translates to CASSKLAGGPANEQFF.

The CDR3 sequence: CASRAGGVESGYTF. CDR3 bases: TGCGCCAGCAGGGCAGGGGGAGTCGAATCCGGCTACACCTTC. V is TRBV5-1 and J is TRBJ1-2; 7 bases match TRBD1. The CDR3 has 14 residues. Germline CDR1 reads SGHRS; CDR2 reads YFSETQ. V shed 5 bases and J 8 bases; nucleotides not matched to a gene: 12.

V is TRBV5-1 and J is TRBJ1-6; 8 positions match TRBD1. Unmatched junction bases numbered 9, after V lost 3 bases and J lost 7 bases. The length of the CDR3 is 16 residues. Looked up from germline, CDR1 is SGHRS and CDR2 is YFSETQ. Here the CDR3 reads CASSWKETGDNSPLHF. The CDR3 DNA reads as TGCGCCAGCAGCTGGAAGGAGACAGGGGACAATTCACCCCTCCACTTT.

The chain is built from TRBV11-2 and TRBJ1-2, with D perhaps matching TRBD1 (6 bases). Germline-derived CDR1 and CDR2 are SGHAT and FQNNGV. V was trimmed by 5 bases and J by 4 bases, leaving 20 bases between them. This CDR3 comprises 16 residues. CDR3 sequence (DNA): TGTGCCAGCAGCGCAGGGGTCTTACAGGTTGCCTATGGCTACACCTTC. It encodes CASSAGVLQVAYGYTF.

This clone has only one observation. This chain links TRBV7-9 with TRBJ1-6; D gene uncertain. Germline V CDR1 and CDR2: SEHNR, FQNEAQ (reference sequence). This CDR3 has 15 amino acids. With 1 base removed from V and 10 bases from J, the gap between germline ends came to 14 bases. The CDR3 loop is CASSLEAPAVSPLHF. The CDR3 bases are TGTGCCAGCAGCTTAGAGGCACCAGCGGTCTCACCCCTCCACTTT.

The chain has TRBV5-1 and TRBJ2-2; 9 bases are a match to TRBD1. The trim removed 6 bases at V and 1 base at J, leaving 4 bases unmatched. Germline CDR1 reads SGHRS; CDR2 reads YFSETQ. The CDR3 extends over 15 amino acids. CDR3: CASTRQGENTGELFF. The CDR3 nucleotides read TGCGCCAGCACAAGACAGGGGGAGAACACCGGGGAGCTGTTTTTT.

This chain uses TRBV5-1 with TRBJ1-2; the match to TRBD1 covers 7 bases. In germline, CDR1 is SGHRS, CDR2 YFSETQ. V was clipped by 9 bases and J by 0 bases; unmatched bases: 8. The CDR3 consists of 14 residues. CDR3 sequence (DNA): TGCGCCACCGGGACAGCCGACGCTAACTATGGCTACACCTTC. This codes for CATGTADANYGYTF.

The chain joins TRBV6-5 to TRBJ1-2; D remains unclear. V lost 8 bases and J lost 6, with 19 bases in between. The CDR3 sequence is 14 residues long. CDR1 and CDR2 from the germline V gene are MNHEY and SVGAGI. CDR3: CASLRSGSRDGYTF. As DNA, the CDR3 is TGTGCCAGCCTTCGGTCGGGGTCAAGGGATGGCTACACCTTC.

The chain uses TRBV19 and TRBJ2-7, with a tentative D call TRBD2 (7 bases). This CDR3 region has 13 residues. Trimming left V 10 bases short and J 2 bases short, with 15 bases between. The germline CDR1 and CDR2 sequences are LNHDA and SQIVND (reference sequence). CDR3 in DNA: TGTGCCACCTGGGGAGGGGGAACCTACGAGCAGTACTTC. Its protein is CATWGGGTYEQYF.

In the case of this clone: The same CDR3 is also encoded by other DNA sequences in this sample. The V call is TRBV7-9, the J call TRBJ2-2, with 7 nucleotides matching TRBD1. There are 14 residues in the CDR3. CDR1 is SEHNR, CDR2 FQNEAQ, per germline (reference sequence). J lost 3 bases, V lost 2 bases, and 0 bases had no gene match. DNA for the CDR3: TGTGCCAGCAGCTTAACAGGGGACACCGGGGAGCTGTTTTTT. This sequence encodes CASSLTGDTGELFF.

The CDR3 loop is CASSPRLAGSEGVGNQPQHF. CDR3 nucleotide sequence: TGCGCCAGCAGCCCCCGTCTCGCGGGCAGCGAGGGTGTTGGCAATCAGCCCCAGCATTTT. The genes are TRBV4-1 and TRBJ1-5; D unresolved. CDR1 is MGHRA and CDR2 is YSYEKL in the germline V gene. This CDR3 region has 20 residues. Between the trimmed V and J ends, which lost 4 bases and 2 bases, there was a span of 27 bases.

The chain has TRBV11-2 and TRBJ1-3; the match to TRBD1 covers 7 bases. V lost 4 bases, J lost 4 bases, and 7 bases stayed unmatched. The CDR3 is 15 amino acids. Germline V lookup: CDR1 SGHAT, CDR2 FQNNGV. This chain's CDR3 is CASSSSEGGGNTIYF. CDR3 nucleotides: TGTGCCAGCAGCTCCTCAGAAGGGGGCGGAAACACCATATATTTT. The full variable domain, completed using reference TRBV11-2 and TRBJ1-3, is EAGVAQSPRYKIIEKRQSVAFWCNPISGHATLYWYQQILGQGPKLLIQFQNNGVVDDSQLPKDRFSAERLKGVDSTLKIQPAKLEDSAVYLCASSSSEGGGNTIYFGEGSWLTVV.

CDR3 residues: CASKKADNQPQHF. The CDR3 DNA reads TGTGCCAGCAAAAAGGCGGATAATCAGCCCCAGCATTTT. The gene calls are TRBV12-3 or TRBV12-4 and TRBJ1-5; D not certain. The CDR3 consists of 13 residues. Between the trimmed V and J ends, which lost 7 bases and 4 bases, there was a span of 11 bases.

This chain connects TRBV4-1 to TRBJ2-7; D might be TRBD1 (5 bases). Germline CDR1 reads MGHRA; CDR2 reads YSYEKL. CDR3 length equals 16 residues. V gave up 0 bases and J gave up 1 base, with 13 bases separating them. The CDR3 loop reads CASSQESGNWSYEQYF. The CDR3 nucleotides are TGCGCCAGCAGCCAAGAATCAGGGAACTGGTCCTACGAGCAGTACTTC.

As for this clone: Other DNA sequences within the sample encode an identical CDR3. V gene TRBV19 combines with J gene TRBJ1-5; perhaps TRBD1 as D (6 bases). This CDR3 is built from 16 residues. Germline V gene data show CDR1 as LNHDA and CDR2 as SQIVND (reference sequence). V lost 0 bases and J 1 base, leaving 10 bases between the germline ends. The CDR3 reads CASSIEAGTSNQPQHF. CDR3 DNA sequence: TGTGCCAGTAGTATAGAGGCAGGGACAAGCAATCAGCCCCAGCATTTT.

The chain employs TRBV5-4 and TRBJ2-7, with 10 bases matching TRBD1. The germline CDR1 and CDR2 sequences are SGHNT and YYREEE (reference sequence). Trimming at V came to 3 bases and at J to 6 bases, leaving 15 bases not matched to a gene. The CDR3 extends over 17 amino acids. DNA of the CDR3: TGTGCCAGCAGCTCACCCGGCGACAGGGGGCTAAGTGGCGAGCAGTACTTC. This translates into CASSSPGDRGLSGEQYF.

V usage is TRBV3-1 (or the pseudogene TRBV3-2) and J usage is TRBJ2-5, with 15 nucleotides matching TRBD2. This CDR3 has 18 amino acids. J gave up 5 bases and V 4 bases, and 11 bases lay outside the gene matches. CDR1 is LGHDT and CDR2 is YNNKEL in the germline V gene (reference sequence). The CDR3 sequence: CASSLCRTSGGAEETQYF. The CDR3 region has the DNA TGTGCCAGCAGCCTCTGTCGGACTAGCGGGGGGGCGGAGGAGACCCAGTACTTC.

This clone occurred once. This rearrangement joins TRBV7-3 to TRBJ2-7; weak D call: TRBD1 (6 bases). This CDR3 comprises 13 residues. The germline gives CDR1 SGHTA, CDR2 FQGTGA. V lost 5 bases and J 6 bases, leaving 14 bases between the germline ends. For the CDR3, the DNA is TGTGCCAGCAGCGAGGTAGGGACATCCGAGCAGTACTTC. Its protein product is CASSEVGTSEQYF.

The V call is TRBV9, the J call TRBJ1-3; TRBD1 agrees at 8 bases. The CDR3 has 15 amino acids. Germline V gene data show CDR1 as SGDLS and CDR2 as YYNGEE. V shed 3 bases and J 1 base; nucleotides not matched to a gene: 3. The CDR3 region has the DNA TGTGCCAGCAGCGGTACAGGGGGATCTGGAAACACCATATATTTT. Amino acid sequence: CASSGTGGSGNTIYF. Variable domain in full (rest from reference TRBV9 and TRBJ1-3): DSGVTQTPKHLITATGQRVTLRCSPRSGDLSVYWYQQSLDQGLQFLIQYYNGEERAKGNILERFSAQQFPDLHSELNLSSLELGDSALYFCASSGTGGSGNTIYFGEGSWLTVV.